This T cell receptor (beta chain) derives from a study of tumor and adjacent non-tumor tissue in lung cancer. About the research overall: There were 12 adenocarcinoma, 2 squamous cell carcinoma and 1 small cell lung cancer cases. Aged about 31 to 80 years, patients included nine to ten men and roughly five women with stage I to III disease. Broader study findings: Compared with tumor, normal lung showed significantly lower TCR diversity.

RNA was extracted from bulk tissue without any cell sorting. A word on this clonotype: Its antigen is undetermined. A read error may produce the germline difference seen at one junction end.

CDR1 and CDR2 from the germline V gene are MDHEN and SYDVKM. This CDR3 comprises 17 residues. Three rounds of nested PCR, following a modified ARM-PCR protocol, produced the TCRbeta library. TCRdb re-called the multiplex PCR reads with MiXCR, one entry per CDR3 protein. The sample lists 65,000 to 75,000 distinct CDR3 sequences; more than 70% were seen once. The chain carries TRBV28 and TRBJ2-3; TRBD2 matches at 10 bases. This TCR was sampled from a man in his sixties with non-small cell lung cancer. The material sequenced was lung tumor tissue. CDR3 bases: TGTGCCAGCAGCCCGGCTAGCGGGAGAGGAAGCACAGATACGCAGTATTTC. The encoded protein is CASSPASGRGSTDTQYF.